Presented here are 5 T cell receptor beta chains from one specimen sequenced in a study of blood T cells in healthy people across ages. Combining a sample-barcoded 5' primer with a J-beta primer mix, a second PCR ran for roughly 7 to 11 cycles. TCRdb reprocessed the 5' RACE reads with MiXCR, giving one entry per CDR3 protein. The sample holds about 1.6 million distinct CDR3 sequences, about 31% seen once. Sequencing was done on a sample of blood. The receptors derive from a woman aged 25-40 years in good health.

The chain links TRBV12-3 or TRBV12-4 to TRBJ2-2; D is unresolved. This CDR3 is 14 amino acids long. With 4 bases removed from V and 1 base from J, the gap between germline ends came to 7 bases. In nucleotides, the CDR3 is TGTGCCAGCAGTTCCCCGGAGAACACCGGGGAGCTGTTTTTT. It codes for CASSSPENTGELFF.

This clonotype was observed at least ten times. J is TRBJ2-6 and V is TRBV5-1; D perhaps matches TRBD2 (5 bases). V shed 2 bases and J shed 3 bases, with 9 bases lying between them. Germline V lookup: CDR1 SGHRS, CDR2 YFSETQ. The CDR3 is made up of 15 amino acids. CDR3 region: CASSFEGVGANVLTF. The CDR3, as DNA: TGCGCCAGCAGCTTCGAGGGAGTTGGGGCCAACGTCCTGACTTTC.

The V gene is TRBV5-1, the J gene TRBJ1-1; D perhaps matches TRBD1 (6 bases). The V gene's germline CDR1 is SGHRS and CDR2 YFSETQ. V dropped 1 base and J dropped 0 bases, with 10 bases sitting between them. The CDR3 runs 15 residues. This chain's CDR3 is CASSLNGGLNTEAFF. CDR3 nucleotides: TGCGCCAGCAGCTTGAATGGGGGCCTGAACACTGAAGCTTTCTTT.

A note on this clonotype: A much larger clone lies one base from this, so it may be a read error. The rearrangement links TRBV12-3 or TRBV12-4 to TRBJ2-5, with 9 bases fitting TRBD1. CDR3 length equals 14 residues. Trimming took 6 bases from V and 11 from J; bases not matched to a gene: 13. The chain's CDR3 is CASRSGTGSNEQYF. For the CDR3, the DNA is TGTGCCAGCAGGTCCGGGACAGGGTCCAATGAGCAGTACTTC.

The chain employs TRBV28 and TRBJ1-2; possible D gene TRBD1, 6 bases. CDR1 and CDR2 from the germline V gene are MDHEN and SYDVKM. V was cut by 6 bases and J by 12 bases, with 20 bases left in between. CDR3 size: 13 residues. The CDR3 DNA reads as TGTGCCAGCAGCCTATGGGACCAGGGGACCAACACCTTC. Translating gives CASSLWDQGTNTF.